These T cell receptor beta chains were read from a single sample in a study of T cell responses to AZD1222 COVID-19 vaccine. The data were produced by immunoSEQ multiplex PCR, yet TCRdb's version contains in-frame clones alone and is incomplete. The profile shows over 150,000 clones, 85% to 95% of them singletons. The sequences come from peripheral blood, collected on day 0 of AZD1222 vaccination. The receptors stem from an adult in good health. Both conserved end residues are part of each CDR3. The order of the fields is J gene, clone size, V gene, D gene, CDR3 protein, CDR3 DNA. D genes are given only for firm matches. Clone size is stated in some rows and not others, as once, few, many or a class when expanded.

J: TRBJ1-1; size: .; V: TRBV12-3/TRBV12-4; D: .; CDR3: CASRHDRNTEAFF; DNA: TGTGCCAGCAGACACGACAGGAACACTGAAGCTTTCTTT
J: TRBJ1-2; size: .; V: TRBV19; D: .; CDR3: CASSPLRRDPGWGYTF; DNA: TGTGCCAGTAGTCCGCTGAGGCGGGACCCAGGATGGGGCTACACCTTC
J: TRBJ1-4; size: .; V: TRBV5-5; D: TRBD1; CDR3: CASSQGDANEKLFF; DNA: TGTGCCAGCAGCCAGGGGGATGCTAATGAAAAACTGTTTTTT
J: TRBJ2-7; size: .; V: TRBV19; D: .; CDR3: CASSTGVNYEQYF; DNA: TGTGCCAGTAGTACGGGGGTAAACTACGAGCAGTACTTC
J: TRBJ1-5; size: .; V: TRBV28; D: .; CDR3: CASSAQDQPQHF; DNA: TGTGCCAGCAGTGCTCAGGATCAGCCCCAGCATTTT
J: TRBJ1-1; size: .; V: TRBV12-5; D: .; CDR3: CASGPGTFEAFF; DNA: TGTGCTAGTGGTCCCGGGACGTTTGAAGCTTTCTTT
J: TRBJ2-5; size: .; V: TRBV5-1; D: TRBD2; CDR3: CASSISGGYQETQYF; DNA: TGCGCCAGCAGCATTAGCGGGGGATACCAAGAGACCCAGTACTTC
J: TRBJ2-5; size: .; V: TRBV27; D: .; CDR3: CASSPGVRETQYF; DNA: TGTGCCAGCAGCCCCGGGGTCCGGGAGACCCAGTACTTC
J: TRBJ1-2; size: .; V: TRBV19; D: .; CDR3: CASSIYGTNYGYTF; DNA: TGTGCCAGTAGTATATACGGGACGAACTATGGCTACACCTTC
J: TRBJ2-1; size: few; V: TRBV6-2/TRBV6-3; D: TRBD2; CDR3: CASSYSLGLAEEQFF; DNA: TGTGCCAGCAGTTACTCTCTCGGACTAGCGGAGGAGCAGTTCTTC
J: TRBJ2-1; size: .; V: TRBV6-4; D: .; CDR3: CASSDGVNEEQFF; DNA: TGTGCCAGCAGTGACGGTGTGAACGAGGAGCAGTTCTTC
J: TRBJ1-2; size: .; V: TRBV6-5; D: .; CDR3: CASSWGRGDGYTF; DNA: TGTGCCAGCAGTTGGGGGAGAGGGGATGGCTACACCTTC
J: TRBJ1-2; size: once; V: TRBV30; D: .; CDR3: CAWSTNIYGYTF; DNA: TGTGCCTGGTCGACAAATATCTATGGCTACACCTTC
J: TRBJ2-5; size: once; V: TRBV5-1; D: TRBD2; CDR3: CASSPYIAGGPGQETQYF; DNA: TGCGCCAGCAGCCCCTATATAGCGGGAGGGCCCGGGCAAGAGACCCAGTACTTC
J: TRBJ2-2; size: .; V: TRBV7-2; D: .; CDR3: CASSLEMGMAGELFF; DNA: TGTGCCAGCAGCTTAGAAATGGGTATGGCCGGGGAGCTGTTTTTT
J: TRBJ2-1; size: .; V: TRBV3-1/TRBV3-2; D: .; CDR3: CASSPDRGGYNEQFF; DNA: TGTGCCAGCAGTCCCGACAGAGGGGGGTACAATGAGCAGTTCTTC
J: TRBJ1-5; size: .; V: TRBV7-2; D: .; CDR3: CASSLEYGIDQPQHF; DNA: TGTGCCAGCAGCTTAGAGTATGGTATCGATCAGCCCCAGCATTTT
J: TRBJ1-2; size: .; V: TRBV12-5; D: .; CDR3: CASGRTDGWGYTF; DNA: TGTGCTAGTGGCAGAACCGATGGTTGGGGCTACACCTTC
J: TRBJ1-1; size: .; V: TRBV6-2/TRBV6-3; D: .; CDR3: CASSRLRGGPGTEAFF; DNA: TGTGCCAGCAGCCGGCTTCGGGGAGGGCCTGGAACTGAAGCTTTCTTT
J: TRBJ2-5; size: .; V: TRBV20-1; D: .; CDR3: CSARGETQYF; DNA: TGCAGTGCCCGGGGGGAGACCCAGTACTTC
J: TRBJ1-2; size: .; V: TRBV2; D: .; CDR3: CASSEREGGYGYTF; DNA: TGTGCCAGCAGTGAGAGGGAGGGTGGTTATGGCTACACCTTC
J: TRBJ2-3; size: few; V: TRBV19; D: .; CDR3: CASSIFGGDTDTQYF; DNA: TGTGCCAGTAGTATATTTGGTGGAGACACAGATACGCAGTATTTT
J: TRBJ1-1; size: .; V: TRBV11-1; D: .; CDR3: CASSLGATEAFF; DNA: TGTGCCAGCAGCTTAGGGGCGACTGAAGCTTTCTTT
J: TRBJ1-3; size: .; V: TRBV18; D: .; CDR3: CASSPPRGVGNTIYF; DNA: TGTGCCAGCTCACCACCGCGGGGTGTTGGAAACACCATATATTTT
J: TRBJ1-1; size: once; V: TRBV18; D: TRBD1; CDR3: CASSPGQDREAFF; DNA: TGTGCCAGCTCACCCGGACAGGACCGTGAAGCTTTCTTT
J: TRBJ2-2; size: .; V: TRBV6-1; D: TRBD2; CDR3: CASSEQKAGDTGELFF; DNA: TGTGCCAGCAGTGAACAGAAAGCGGGAGACACCGGGGAGCTGTTTTTT
J: TRBJ1-2; size: once; V: TRBV3-1/TRBV3-2; D: .; CDR3: CASSQDLTVPSNYGYTF; DNA: TGTGCCAGCAGCCAAGATCTCACTGTTCCGAGTAACTATGGCTACACCTTC
J: TRBJ1-1; size: .; V: TRBV10-1; D: .; CDR3: CASIGKMNTEAFF; DNA: TGCGCCAGCATTGGGAAAATGAACACTGAAGCTTTCTTT
J: TRBJ1-6; size: .; V: TRBV19; D: .; CDR3: CASRTGQGGDNSPLHF; DNA: TGTGCCAGTAGGACGGGACAAGGCGGCGATAATTCACCCCTCCACTTT
J: TRBJ1-6; size: .; V: TRBV4-1; D: TRBD1; CDR3: CASSFTGQGNSPLHF; DNA: TGCGCCAGCAGTTTTACGGGACAGGGTAATTCACCCCTCCACTTT
J: TRBJ1-1; size: .; V: TRBV4-1; D: TRBD1; CDR3: CASSQARTGIYTEAFF; DNA: TGCGCCAGCAGCCAAGCCCGGACAGGGATATACACTGAAGCTTTCTTT
J: TRBJ1-6; size: .; V: TRBV5-5; D: .; CDR3: CASSLGVGNSPLHF; DNA: TGTGCCAGCAGCTTAGGCGTCGGTAATTCACCCCTCCACTTT
J: TRBJ1-2; size: once; V: TRBV28; D: .; CDR3: CASSPSTGGDTF; DNA: TGTGCCAGCAGCCCATCTACGGGAGGGGACACCTTC
J: TRBJ2-3; size: .; V: TRBV5-1; D: TRBD1; CDR3: CASGPTGTGNTDTQYF; DNA: TGCGCCAGCGGGCCCACCGGGACAGGGAACACAGATACGCAGTATTTT
J: TRBJ1-1; size: once; V: TRBV4-2; D: .; CDR3: CASSPDPWGNTEAFF; DNA: TGTGCCAGCAGCCCGGACCCTTGGGGGAACACTGAAGCTTTCTTT
J: TRBJ1-2; size: few; V: TRBV27; D: .; CDR3: CASSPSAPDTNYGYTF; DNA: TGTGCCAGCAGTCCATCGGCCCCTGACACAAACTATGGCTACACCTTC
J: TRBJ2-1; size: .; V: TRBV24-1; D: .; CDR3: CATSITRNNEQFF; DNA: TGTGCCACCAGTATTACAAGAAACAATGAGCAGTTCTTC
J: TRBJ2-3; size: .; V: TRBV20-1; D: .; CDR3: CSAIPTDTQYF; DNA: TGCAGTGCTATCCCGACAGATACGCAGTATTTT
J: TRBJ2-1; size: .; V: TRBV10-3; D: .; CDR3: CAISESGGPYNEQFF; DNA: TGTGCCATCAGTGAGTCGGGCGGGCCCTACAATGAGCAGTTCTTC
J: TRBJ1-2; size: .; V: TRBV19; D: TRBD1; CDR3: CATPTGAGYTF; DNA: TGTGCCACCCCGACAGGGGCGGGCTACACCTTC
J: TRBJ2-1; size: .; V: TRBV5-5; D: TRBD2; CDR3: CASSLTSGYNEQFF; DNA: TGTGCCAGCAGCTTGACTAGCGGTTACAATGAGCAGTTCTTC
J: TRBJ2-3; size: .; V: TRBV7-9; D: TRBD1; CDR3: CASSRDRGDTQYF; DNA: TGTGCCAGCAGCCGAGACAGGGGGGATACGCAGTATTTT
J: TRBJ2-5; size: .; V: TRBV7-9; D: .; CDR3: CASSLAGVRETQYF; DNA: TGTGCCAGCAGCTTAGCGGGGGTCCGGGAGACCCAGTACTTC
J: TRBJ2-1; size: .; V: TRBV28; D: TRBD2; CDR3: CASSGLAGVSNEQFF; DNA: TGTGCCAGCAGTGGTCTAGCGGGAGTATCCAATGAGCAGTTCTTC
J: TRBJ2-3; size: .; V: TRBV2; D: .; CDR3: CASSGRGADTQYF; DNA: TGTGCCAGCAGTGGGCGGGGAGCAGATACGCAGTATTTT